The clone carrying this T cell receptor (beta chain) was counted ten times or more. The data are from a study of molecular identifiers for immune sequencing clone quantification. TCRdb itself ran the PCR reads through MiXCR, one entry per CDR3 protein. The repertoire holds a few hundred thousand distinct CDR3 sequences, with roughly a quarter as singletons. CDR1 and CDR2 (germline): SQVTM, ANQGSEA. The V and J ends lost 4 bases and 2 bases, in that order; junction bases with no gene match: 7. The CDR3 has 15 amino acids. This receptor was identified in a human donor in good health. Some libraries in this study had Jurkat cell RNA spiked in. The sequenced sample consisted of naive CD8+ T cells from blood, with Jurkat cell RNA spiked in. Indicated subset: FACS-sorted CD8+CD4-CCR7+CD45RA+ naive T cells. The chain couples TRBV29-1 to TRBJ2-3, with 9 bases that match TRBD1. The CDR3 is CSVVGTGTLTDTQYF. CDR3 nucleotide sequence: TGCAGCGTTGTCGGGACAGGGACCCTCACAGATACGCAGTATTTT.